Sequencing of this T cell receptor (beta chain) was carried out in a study of beta chain features in type 1 diabetes. In the study overall: Age, gender, cell numbers and subset yield matched between patients and controls.

The CDR3 loop spans 13 amino acids. Germline CDR1 SEHNR, CDR2 FQNEAQ (reference sequence). The ends were cut back, 4 bases at V and 7 bases at J, with 14 bases in the middle. Study-level findings and limits: Fewer insertions but more deletions were seen at VDJ junctions in type 1 diabetes patients. Moderate but significant shortening of TCRB CDR3s was recorded in all four CD4+ subsets from Type 1 diabetes patients.

Concerning this clone: Its antigen is not known.

Every isolated RNA sample was fully reverse transcribed, so sequencing captured expressed TCRB transcripts. The repertoire was sequenced with immunoSEQ multiplex PCR; TCRdb's copy has only in-frame clones and lacks some. The sample yields hundreds of thousands of clones, 11% seen once. The chain recombines TRBV7-9 with TRBJ2-7, with D possibly TRBD1 on 6 matching bases. Sequencing was done on a sample of naive CD4+ T cells from blood. This receptor was obtained from a man aged 25 to 45 with type 1 diabetes. The CDR3 sequence: CASSSWTDLEQYF. CDR3 nucleotide sequence: TGTGCCAGCAGCTCCTGGACAGACTTGGAGCAGTACTTC.